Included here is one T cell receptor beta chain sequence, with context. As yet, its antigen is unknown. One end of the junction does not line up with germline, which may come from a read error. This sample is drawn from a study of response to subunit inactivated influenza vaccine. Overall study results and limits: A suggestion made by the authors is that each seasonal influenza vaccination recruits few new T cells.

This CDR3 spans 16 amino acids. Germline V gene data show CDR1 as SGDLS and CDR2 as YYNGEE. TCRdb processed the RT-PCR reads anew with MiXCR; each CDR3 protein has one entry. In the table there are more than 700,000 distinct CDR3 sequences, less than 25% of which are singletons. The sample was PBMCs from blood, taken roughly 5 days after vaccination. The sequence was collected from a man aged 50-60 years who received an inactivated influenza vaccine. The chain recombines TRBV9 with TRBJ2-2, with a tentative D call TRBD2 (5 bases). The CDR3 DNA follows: TGTTCCAGCAGCGTGCGGACTGCCGAACGTGGCGGGGAGCTGTTTTTT. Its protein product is CSSSVRTAERGGELFF.